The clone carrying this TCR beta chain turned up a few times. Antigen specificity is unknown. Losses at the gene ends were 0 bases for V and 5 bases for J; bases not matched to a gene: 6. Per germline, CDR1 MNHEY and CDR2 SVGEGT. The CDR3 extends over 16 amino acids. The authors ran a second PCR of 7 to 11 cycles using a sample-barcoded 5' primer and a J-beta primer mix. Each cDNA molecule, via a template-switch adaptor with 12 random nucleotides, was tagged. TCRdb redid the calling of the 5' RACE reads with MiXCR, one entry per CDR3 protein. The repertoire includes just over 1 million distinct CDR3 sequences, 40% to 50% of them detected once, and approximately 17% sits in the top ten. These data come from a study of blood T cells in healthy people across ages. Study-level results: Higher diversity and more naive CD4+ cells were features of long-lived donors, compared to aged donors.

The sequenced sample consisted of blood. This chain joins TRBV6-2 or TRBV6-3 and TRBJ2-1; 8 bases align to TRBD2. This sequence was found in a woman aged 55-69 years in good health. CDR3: CASSYSPGTSDNEQFF. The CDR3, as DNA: TGTGCCAGCAGTTACTCCCCGGGGACTAGTGACAATGAGCAGTTCTTC.